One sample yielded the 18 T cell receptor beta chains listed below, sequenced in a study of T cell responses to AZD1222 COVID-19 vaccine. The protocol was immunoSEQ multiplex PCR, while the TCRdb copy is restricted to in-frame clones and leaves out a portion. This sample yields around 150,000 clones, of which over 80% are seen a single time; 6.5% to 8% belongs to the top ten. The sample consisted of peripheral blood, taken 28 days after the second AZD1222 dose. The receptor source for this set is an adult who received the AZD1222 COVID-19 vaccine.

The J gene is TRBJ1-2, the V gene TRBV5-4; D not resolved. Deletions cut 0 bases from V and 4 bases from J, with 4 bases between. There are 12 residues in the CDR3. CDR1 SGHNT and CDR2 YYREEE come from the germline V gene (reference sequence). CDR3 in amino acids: CASSLGSYGYTF. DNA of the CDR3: TGTGCCAGCAGCTTGGGGAGCTATGGCTACACCTTC.

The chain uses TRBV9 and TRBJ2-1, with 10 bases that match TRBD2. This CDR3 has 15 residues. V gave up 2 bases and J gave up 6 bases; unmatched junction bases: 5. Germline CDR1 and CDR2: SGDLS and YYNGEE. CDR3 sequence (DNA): TGTGCCAGCAGCGTTCGCTCTAGCGGGGGCAATGAGCAGTTCTTC. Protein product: CASSVRSSGGNEQFF. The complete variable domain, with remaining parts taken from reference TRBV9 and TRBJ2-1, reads DSGVTQTPKHLITATGQRVTLRCSPRSGDLSVYWYQQSLDQGLQFLIQYYNGEERAKGNILERFSAQQFPDLHSELNLSSLELGDSALYFCASSVRSSGGNEQFFGPGTRLTVL.

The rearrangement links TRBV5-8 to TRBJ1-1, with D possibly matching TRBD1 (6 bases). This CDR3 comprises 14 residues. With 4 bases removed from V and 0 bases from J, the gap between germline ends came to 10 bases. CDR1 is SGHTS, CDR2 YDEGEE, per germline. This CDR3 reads CASSRGVLNTEAFF. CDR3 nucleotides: TGTGCCAGCAGCAGGGGGGTACTGAACACTGAAGCTTTCTTT.

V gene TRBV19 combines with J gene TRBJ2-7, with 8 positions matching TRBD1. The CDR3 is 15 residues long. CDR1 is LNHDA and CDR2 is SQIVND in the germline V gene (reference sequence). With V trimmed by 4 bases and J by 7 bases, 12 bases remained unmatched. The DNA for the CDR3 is TGTGCCAGTAGTAGGGTCCACGGACAGGGATGGGAGCAGTACTTC. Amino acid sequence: CASSRVHGQGWEQYF.

CDR3 residues: CASSLYGGPGELFF. The CDR3 DNA follows: TGTGCCAGCAGTTTATATGGGGGGCCCGGGGAGCTGTTTTTT. The chain recombines TRBV28 with TRBJ2-2, with D possibly called TRBD1 or TRBD2 (6 bases each). Per the germline V gene, CDR1 is MDHEN and CDR2 is SYDVKM. The CDR3 is 14 residues long. Trimming stripped 1 base from V and 6 bases from J, with 9 bases between. The full variable domain, completed using reference TRBV28 and TRBJ2-2, is DVKVTQSSRYLVKRTGEKVFLECVQDMDHENMFWYRQDPGLGLRLIYFSYDVKMKEKGDIPEGYSVSREKKERFSLILESASTNQTSMYLCASSLYGGPGELFFGEGSRLTVL.

This chain's CDR3 is CASSLGQGVVYEQYF. The CDR3 DNA is TGTGCCAGCAGCTTAGGACAGGGGGTAGTTTACGAGCAGTACTTC. This chain connects TRBV7-9 to TRBJ2-7; 9 positions match TRBD1. Trimming at V came to 1 base and at J to 4 bases, leaving 5 bases not matched to a gene. The CDR3 has 15 residues. Germline lookup yields CDR1 SEHNR and CDR2 FQNEAQ (reference sequence).

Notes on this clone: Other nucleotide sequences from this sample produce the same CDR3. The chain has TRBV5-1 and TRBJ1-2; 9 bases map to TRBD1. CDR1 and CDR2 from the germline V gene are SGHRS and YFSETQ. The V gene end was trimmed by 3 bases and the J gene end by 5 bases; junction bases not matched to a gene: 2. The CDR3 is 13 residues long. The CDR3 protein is CASSSDRGYGYTF. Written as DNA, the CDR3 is TGCGCCAGCAGCTCGGACAGGGGATATGGCTACACCTTC. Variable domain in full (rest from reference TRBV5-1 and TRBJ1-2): KAGVTQTPRYLIKTRGQQVTLSCSPISGHRSVSWYQQTPGQGLQFLFEYFSETQRNKGNFPGRFSGRQFSNSRSEMNVSTLELGDSALYLCASSSDRGYGYTFGSGTRLTVV.

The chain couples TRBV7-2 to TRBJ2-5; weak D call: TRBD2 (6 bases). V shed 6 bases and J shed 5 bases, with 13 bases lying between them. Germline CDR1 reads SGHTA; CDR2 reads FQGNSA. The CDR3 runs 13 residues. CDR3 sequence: CASREGALETQYF. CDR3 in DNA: TGTGCCAGCAGGGAGGGAGCATTGGAGACCCAGTACTTC.

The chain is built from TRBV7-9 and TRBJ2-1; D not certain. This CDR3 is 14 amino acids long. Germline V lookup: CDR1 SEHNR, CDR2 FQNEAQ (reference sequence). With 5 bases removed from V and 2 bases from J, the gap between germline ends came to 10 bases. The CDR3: CASSMTIPYNEQFF. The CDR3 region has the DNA TGTGCCAGCAGCATGACAATCCCCTACAATGAGCAGTTCTTC.

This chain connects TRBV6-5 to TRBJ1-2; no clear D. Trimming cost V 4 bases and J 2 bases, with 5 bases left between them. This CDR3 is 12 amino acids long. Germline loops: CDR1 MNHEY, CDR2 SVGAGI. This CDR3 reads CASSSYNYGYTF. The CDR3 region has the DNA TGTGCCAGCAGTTCCTACAACTATGGCTACACCTTC.

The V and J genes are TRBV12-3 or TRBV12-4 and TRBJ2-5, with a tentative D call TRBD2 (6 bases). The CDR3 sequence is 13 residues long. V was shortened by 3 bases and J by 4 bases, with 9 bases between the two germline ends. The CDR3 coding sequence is TGTGCCAGCAGTTTTTTGGGGGGAGAGACCCAGTACTTC. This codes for CASSFLGGETQYF.

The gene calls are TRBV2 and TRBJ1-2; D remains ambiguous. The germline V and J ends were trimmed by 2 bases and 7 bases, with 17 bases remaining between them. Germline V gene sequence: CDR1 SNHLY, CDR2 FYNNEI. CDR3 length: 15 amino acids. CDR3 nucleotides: TGTGCCAGCAGTGAATGGGGAGGGAGTCTAGGTGGCTACACCTTC. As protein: CASSEWGGSLGGYTF.

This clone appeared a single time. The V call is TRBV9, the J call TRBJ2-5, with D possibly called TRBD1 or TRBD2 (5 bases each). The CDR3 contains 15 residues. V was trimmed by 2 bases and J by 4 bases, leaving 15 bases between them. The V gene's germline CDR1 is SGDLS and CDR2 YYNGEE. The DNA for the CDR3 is TGTGCCAGCAGCGTCGGTAGCGTTACAGGAGAGACCCAGTACTTC. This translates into CASSVGSVTGETQYF.

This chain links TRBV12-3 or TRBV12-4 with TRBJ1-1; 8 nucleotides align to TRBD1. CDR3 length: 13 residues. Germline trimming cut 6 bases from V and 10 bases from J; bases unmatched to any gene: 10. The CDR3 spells CASSLLQGERAFF. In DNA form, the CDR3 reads TGTGCCAGCAGCTTACTACAGGGGGAACGAGCTTTCTTT.

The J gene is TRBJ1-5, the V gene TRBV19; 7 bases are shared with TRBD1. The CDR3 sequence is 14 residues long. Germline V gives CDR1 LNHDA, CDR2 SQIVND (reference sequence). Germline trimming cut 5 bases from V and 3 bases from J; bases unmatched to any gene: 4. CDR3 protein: CASSYGTDNQPQHF. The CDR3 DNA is TGTGCCAGTAGTTACGGGACAGACAATCAGCCCCAGCATTTT. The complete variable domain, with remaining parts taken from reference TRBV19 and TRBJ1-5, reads DGGITQSPKYLFRKEGQNVTLSCEQNLNHDAMYWYRQDPGQGLRLIYYSQIVNDFQKGDIAEGYSVSREKKESFPLTVTSAQKNPTAFYLCASSYGTDNQPQHFGDGTRLSIL.

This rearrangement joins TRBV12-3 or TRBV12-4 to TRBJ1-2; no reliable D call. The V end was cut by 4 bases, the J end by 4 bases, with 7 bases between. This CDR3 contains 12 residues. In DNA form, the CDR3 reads TGTGCCAGCAGTTCACACAGCTATGGCTACACCTTC. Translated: CASSSHSYGYTF.

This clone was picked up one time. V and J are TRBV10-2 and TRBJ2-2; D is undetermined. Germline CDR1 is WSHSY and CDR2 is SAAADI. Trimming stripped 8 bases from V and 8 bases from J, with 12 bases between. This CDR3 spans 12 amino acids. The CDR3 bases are TGCGCCAGCGCAGTCACAGCTGGGGAGCTGTTTTTT. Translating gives CASAVTAGELFF.

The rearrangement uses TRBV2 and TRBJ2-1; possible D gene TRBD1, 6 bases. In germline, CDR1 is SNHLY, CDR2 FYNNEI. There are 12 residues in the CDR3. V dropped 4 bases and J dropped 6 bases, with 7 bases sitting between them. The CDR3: CASSVQGNEQFF. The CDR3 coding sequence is TGTGCCAGCAGTGTACAGGGCAATGAGCAGTTCTTC.